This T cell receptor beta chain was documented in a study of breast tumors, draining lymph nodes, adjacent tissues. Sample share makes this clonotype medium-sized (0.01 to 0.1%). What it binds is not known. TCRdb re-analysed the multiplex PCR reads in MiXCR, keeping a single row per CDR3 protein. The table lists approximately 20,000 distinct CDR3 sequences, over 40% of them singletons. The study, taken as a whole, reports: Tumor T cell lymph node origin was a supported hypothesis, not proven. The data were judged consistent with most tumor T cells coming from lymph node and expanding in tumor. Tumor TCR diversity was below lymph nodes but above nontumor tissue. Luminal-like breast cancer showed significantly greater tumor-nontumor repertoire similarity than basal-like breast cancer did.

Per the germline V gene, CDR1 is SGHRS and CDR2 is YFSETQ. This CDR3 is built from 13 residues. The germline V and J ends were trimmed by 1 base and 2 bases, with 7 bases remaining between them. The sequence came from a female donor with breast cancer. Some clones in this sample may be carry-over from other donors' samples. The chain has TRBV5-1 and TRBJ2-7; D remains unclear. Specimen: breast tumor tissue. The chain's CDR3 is CASSLPETYEQYF. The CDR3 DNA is TGCGCCAGCAGCTTGCCGGAAACCTACGAGCAGTACTTC. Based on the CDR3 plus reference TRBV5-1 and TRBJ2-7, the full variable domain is KAGVTQTPRYLIKTRGQQVTLSCSPISGHRSVSWYQQTPGQGLQFLFEYFSETQRNKGNFPGRFSGRQFSNSRSEMNVSTLELGDSALYLCASSLPETYEQYFGPGTRLTVT.